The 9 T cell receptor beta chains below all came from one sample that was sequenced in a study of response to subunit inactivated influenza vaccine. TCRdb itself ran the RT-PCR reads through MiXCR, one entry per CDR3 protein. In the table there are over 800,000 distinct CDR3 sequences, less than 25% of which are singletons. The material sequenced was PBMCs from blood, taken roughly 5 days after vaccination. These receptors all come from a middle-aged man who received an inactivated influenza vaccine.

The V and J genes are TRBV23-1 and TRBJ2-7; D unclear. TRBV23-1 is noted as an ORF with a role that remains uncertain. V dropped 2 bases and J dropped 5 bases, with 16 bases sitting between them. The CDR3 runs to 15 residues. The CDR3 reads CASSQPGPPKNEQYF. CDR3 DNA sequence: TGCGCCAGCAGTCAACCCGGGCCCCCTAAAAACGAGCAGTACTTC.

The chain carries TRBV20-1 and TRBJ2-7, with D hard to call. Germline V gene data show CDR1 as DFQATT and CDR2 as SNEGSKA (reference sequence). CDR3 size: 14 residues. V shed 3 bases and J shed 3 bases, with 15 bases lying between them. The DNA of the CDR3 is TGCAGTGCTAGTGGGAACCGGCAGTTCTACGAGCAGTACTTC. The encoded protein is CSASGNRQFYEQYF.

The DNA for the CDR3 is TGTGCCAGCAGCACCAGACTAGCGGGGTTGAGTGAGCAGTTCTTC. Translated: CASSTRLAGLSEQFF. The chain carries TRBV7-8 and TRBJ2-1, with 11 nucleotides matching TRBD2. Germline V gene lookup returns CDR1 SGHVS and CDR2 FQNEAQ. Germline trimming cut 5 bases from V and 9 bases from J; bases unmatched to any gene: 9. The CDR3 loop spans 15 amino acids.

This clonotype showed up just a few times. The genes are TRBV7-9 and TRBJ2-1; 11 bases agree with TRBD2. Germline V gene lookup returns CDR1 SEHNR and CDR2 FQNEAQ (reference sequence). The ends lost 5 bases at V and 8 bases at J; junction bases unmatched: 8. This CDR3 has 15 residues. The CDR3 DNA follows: TGTGCCAGCAGCCATACTAGCGGGAGTTGGTATGAGCAGTTCTTC. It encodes CASSHTSGSWYEQFF. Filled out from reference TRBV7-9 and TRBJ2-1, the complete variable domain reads DTGVSQNPRHKITKRGQNVTFRCDPISEHNRLYWYRQTLGQGPEFLTYFQNEAQLEKSRLLSDRFSAERPKGSFSTLEIQRTEQGDSAMYLCASSHTSGSWYEQFFGPGTRLTVL.

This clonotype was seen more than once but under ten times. The DNA of the CDR3 is TGCGCCAGCAGCAGTGGACAGGGGGCGCCCGGCTACACCTTC. Translation gives CASSSGQGAPGYTF. The chain is built from TRBV4-1 and TRBJ1-2, with 11 nucleotides matching TRBD1. The germline V gene encodes CDR1 MGHRA and CDR2 YSYEKL. Trimming at V came to 5 bases and at J to 8 bases, leaving 7 bases not matched to a gene. This CDR3 is built from 14 residues.

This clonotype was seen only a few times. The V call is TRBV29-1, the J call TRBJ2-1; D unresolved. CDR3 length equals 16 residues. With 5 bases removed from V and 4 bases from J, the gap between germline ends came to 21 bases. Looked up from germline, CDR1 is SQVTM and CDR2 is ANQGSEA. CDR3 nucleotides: TGCAGCGTTAGTGTTTTAATCAGGCCCTTTTACAATGAGCAGTTCTTC. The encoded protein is CSVSVLIRPFYNEQFF.

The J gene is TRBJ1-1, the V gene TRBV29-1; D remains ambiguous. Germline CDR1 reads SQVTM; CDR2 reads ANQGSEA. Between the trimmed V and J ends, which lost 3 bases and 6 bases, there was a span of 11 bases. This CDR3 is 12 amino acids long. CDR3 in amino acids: CSVEIMRAEAFF. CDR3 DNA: TGCAGCGTTGAGATTATGAGGGCTGAAGCTTTCTTT.

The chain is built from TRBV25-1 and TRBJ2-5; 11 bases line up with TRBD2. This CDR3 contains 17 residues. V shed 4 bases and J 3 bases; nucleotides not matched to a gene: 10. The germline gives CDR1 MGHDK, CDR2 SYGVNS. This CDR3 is CASSGPAPGLAEETQYF. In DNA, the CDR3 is TGTGCCAGCAGTGGTCCTGCGCCGGGACTAGCGGAAGAGACCCAGTACTTC.

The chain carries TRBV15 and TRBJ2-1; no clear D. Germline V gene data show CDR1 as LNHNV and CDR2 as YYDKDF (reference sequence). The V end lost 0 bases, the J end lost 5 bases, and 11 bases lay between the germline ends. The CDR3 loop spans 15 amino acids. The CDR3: CATSRDSEFHNEQFF. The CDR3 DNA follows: TGTGCCACCAGCAGAGATTCCGAGTTCCACAATGAGCAGTTCTTC.